This TCR beta chain was retrieved from a study of tumor-infiltrating lymphocytes in oesophageal squamous cell carcinoma. In this sample, this clonotype turned up many times. A read error may be the cause here, since a much bigger clone is one base away. TCRdb passed the PCR reads through MiXCR, listing each CDR3 protein once. The sample has about 12,000 distinct CDR3 sequences, about 55% seen once. Trimming removed 4 bases from V and 13 bases from J; junction bases left unmatched: 16. CDR3 length equals 15 residues. Per germline, CDR1 SGHVS and CDR2 FQNEAQ. The clonotype originates from a female donor with esophageal squamous cell carcinoma. Specimen: esophageal tumor tissue. The rearrangement uses TRBV7-8 and TRBJ2-1, with 7 bases identical to TRBD1. CDR3 loop: CASSSQGWVRETQFF. CDR3 nucleotides: TGTGCCAGCAGCTCACAGGGGTGGGTCAGAGAGACCCAGTTCTTC.